This is a list of T cell receptor beta chains from one sample in a study of blood T cell repertoires in COVID-19. Assay: immunoSEQ multiplex PCR; the TCRdb copy retains only in-frame clones and omits some. The repertoire holds 200,000 to 300,000 clones, roughly four fifths seen once, with 4.7% in the top ten. Source material: peripheral blood. The receptors were sampled from a woman in her 70s with acute or convalescent COVID-19. CDR3s include the opening cysteine and the closing phenylalanine or tryptophan. Each record gives: J gene, clone size, D gene, V gene, CDR3 protein, CDR3 DNA. A D gene is named only where the DNA matches it firmly. Clone size is stated in some rows and not others, as once, few, many or a class when expanded.

j_gene: TRBJ2-4
abundance: NA
d_gene: NA
v_gene: TRBV7-2
CDR3aa: CASSLWDNQLAKNIQYF
CDR3nt: TGTGCCAGCAGCCTCTGGGACAACCAACTAGCCAAAAACATTCAGTACTTC

j_gene: TRBJ1-5
abundance: NA
d_gene: TRBD1
v_gene: TRBV5-4
CDR3aa: CASSDRGGQPQHF
CDR3nt: TGTGCCAGCAGTGACAGGGGAGGACAGCCCCAGCATTTT

j_gene: TRBJ1-5
abundance: NA
d_gene: NA
v_gene: TRBV15
CDR3aa: CATSRSYQPQHF
CDR3nt: TGTGCCACCAGCAGGTCCTATCAGCCCCAGCATTTT

j_gene: TRBJ1-2
abundance: NA
d_gene: NA
v_gene: TRBV6-2/TRBV6-3
CDR3aa: CASSWLTNYGYTF
CDR3nt: TGTGCCAGCAGTTGGCTTACTAACTATGGCTACACCTTC

j_gene: TRBJ2-7
abundance: NA
d_gene: NA
v_gene: TRBV12-3/TRBV12-4
CDR3aa: CASSLDSSYEQYF
CDR3nt: TGTGCCAGCAGTTTAGACAGCTCCTACGAGCAGTACTTC

j_gene: TRBJ1-1
abundance: NA
d_gene: NA
v_gene: TRBV20-1
CDR3aa: CSAQTSRAFF
CDR3nt: TGCAGTGCTCAGACTTCGCGGGCTTTCTTT

j_gene: TRBJ2-5
abundance: NA
d_gene: NA
v_gene: TRBV7-9
CDR3aa: CASSGGTPQETQYF
CDR3nt: TGTGCCAGCAGCGGGGGGACGCCACAAGAGACCCAGTACTTC

j_gene: TRBJ1-5
abundance: NA
d_gene: NA
v_gene: TRBV7-2
CDR3aa: CASSSWRGGQPQHF
CDR3nt: TGTGCCAGCAGCTCGTGGAGGGGTGGGCAGCCCCAGCATTTT

j_gene: TRBJ1-2
abundance: NA
d_gene: TRBD1
v_gene: TRBV25-1
CDR3aa: CASSRTGDGYTF
CDR3nt: TGTGCCAGCAGTAGGACAGGGGATGGCTACACCTTC

j_gene: TRBJ1-1
abundance: NA
d_gene: TRBD1
v_gene: TRBV3-1/TRBV3-2
CDR3aa: CASSQPTGLTFF
CDR3nt: TGTGCCAGCAGCCAACCGACAGGGTTAACTTTCTTT

j_gene: TRBJ1-4
abundance: few
d_gene: TRBD1
v_gene: TRBV2
CDR3aa: CASRWDRGVEKLFF
CDR3nt: TGTGCCAGCAGATGGGACAGGGGAGTTGAAAAACTGTTTTTT

j_gene: TRBJ2-3
abundance: NA
d_gene: NA
v_gene: TRBV6-2/TRBV6-3
CDR3aa: CASSPFGGGVGDTQYF
CDR3nt: TGTGCCAGCAGTCCCTTTGGAGGCGGGGTGGGGGATACGCAGTATTTT

j_gene: TRBJ2-7
abundance: NA
d_gene: TRBD1
v_gene: TRBV5-4
CDR3aa: CASSPEGGQYYEQYF
CDR3nt: TGTGCCAGCAGCCCGGAAGGGGGCCAGTACTACGAGCAGTACTTC

j_gene: TRBJ1-1
abundance: NA
d_gene: NA
v_gene: TRBV25-1
CDR3aa: CASRSGPLAFF
CDR3nt: TGTGCCAGCAGGTCAGGTCCTCTAGCTTTCTTT

j_gene: TRBJ1-6
abundance: NA
d_gene: TRBD1
v_gene: TRBV7-2
CDR3aa: CASSSGTVKVPLHF
CDR3nt: TGTGCCAGCAGCTCCGGGACAGTTAAAGTACCCCTCCACTTT

j_gene: TRBJ2-2
abundance: NA
d_gene: TRBD1
v_gene: TRBV24-1
CDR3aa: CATSDPGQGITGELFF
CDR3nt: TGTGCCACCAGTGATCCTGGACAGGGGATCACCGGGGAGCTGTTTTTT

j_gene: TRBJ1-2
abundance: NA
d_gene: NA
v_gene: TRBV7-2
CDR3aa: CASSYQRGQGNYGYTF
CDR3nt: TGTGCCAGCAGCTATCAAAGAGGGCAGGGGAACTATGGCTACACCTTC

j_gene: TRBJ1-1
abundance: NA
d_gene: NA
v_gene: TRBV9
CDR3aa: CASSQTLSGAYTEAFF
CDR3nt: TGTGCCAGCAGCCAAACCCTTTCAGGGGCGTACACTGAAGCTTTCTTT

j_gene: TRBJ2-2
abundance: NA
d_gene: TRBD2
v_gene: TRBV7-2
CDR3aa: CASSSGLAIGELFF
CDR3nt: TGTGCCAGCAGCTCTGGACTAGCTATCGGGGAGCTGTTTTTT

j_gene: TRBJ2-2
abundance: NA
d_gene: TRBD2
v_gene: TRBV7-2
CDR3aa: CASSSLAGDYTGELFF
CDR3nt: TGTGCCAGCAGCTCCCTCGCGGGGGATTACACCGGGGAGCTGTTTTTT

j_gene: TRBJ1-2
abundance: NA
d_gene: TRBD1
v_gene: TRBV19
CDR3aa: CASSRDRGGVSYGYTF
CDR3nt: TGTGCCAGTAGTAGGGACAGGGGCGGGGTGAGCTATGGCTACACCTTC

j_gene: TRBJ1-1
abundance: few
d_gene: NA
v_gene: TRBV11-3
CDR3aa: CASSTPGNTEAFF
CDR3nt: TGTGCCAGCAGCACTCCCGGGAACACTGAAGCTTTCTTT

j_gene: TRBJ1-1
abundance: NA
d_gene: TRBD1
v_gene: TRBV19
CDR3aa: CASSPGTGGFYTEAFF
CDR3nt: TGTGCCAGTAGTCCGGGGACAGGGGGCTTTTACACTGAAGCTTTCTTT

j_gene: TRBJ2-1
abundance: NA
d_gene: NA
v_gene: TRBV5-1
CDR3aa: CASRVDNHEQFF
CDR3nt: TGCGCCAGCAGAGTCGACAATCACGAGCAGTTCTTC

j_gene: TRBJ1-5
abundance: NA
d_gene: TRBD1
v_gene: TRBV19
CDR3aa: CASSIQGASGNQPQHF
CDR3nt: TGTGCCAGTAGTATTCAGGGGGCGTCGGGCAATCAGCCCCAGCATTTT

j_gene: TRBJ2-1
abundance: few
d_gene: NA
v_gene: TRBV12-3/TRBV12-4
CDR3aa: CASNKQGFDEQFF
CDR3nt: TGTGCCAGCAATAAACAGGGTTTCGATGAGCAGTTCTTC